Shown below are 4 T cell receptor beta chains from a single sample sequenced in a study of prognosis after radiotherapy for stage I lung cancer. Amplification of TCR beta CDR3 from genomic DNA used two-round multiplex PCR. Used in first-round PCR were primers specific to each TRBV and TRBJ gene. TCRdb analysed the multiplex PCR reads with MiXCR anew, one entry per CDR3 protein. The sample holds about 35,000 distinct CDR3 sequences, nearly 35% seen once. This material consisted of PBMCs, taken before or after stereotactic body radiation therapy (not recorded which). These receptors all stem from a donor at least 50 years old with non-small cell lung cancer.

The sample holds a few counts of this clonotype. It is likely a read error: a sequence one base away is far more abundant. The chain carries TRBV6-9 and TRBJ1-2; 7 bases map to TRBD1. Trimming cost V 3 bases and J 7 bases; bases outside gene matches: 5. This CDR3 region has 13 residues. Germline CDR1 reads MNHGY; CDR2 reads SVAAGI. The CDR3 region is CASSYATGSGYTF. The CDR3 coding sequence is TGTGCCAGCAGTTACGCGACAGGGTCTGGCTACACCTTC.

In this sample, this clonotype turned up many times. This sequence joins TRBV11-3 and TRBJ1-1; possible D gene TRBD1, 5 bases. V was shortened by 2 bases and J by 4 bases, with 17 bases between the two germline ends. This CDR3 is built from 16 residues. Germline values: CDR1 SGHNT, CDR2 YENEEA. DNA of the CDR3: TGTGCCAGCAGCTTATCATCGGACAACTACTTCACTGAAGCTTTCTTT. Protein sequence: CASSLSSDNYFTEAFF.

The chain recombines TRBV30 with TRBJ1-5; possibly TRBD1 for D (5 bases). Germline V gives CDR1 GTSNPN, CDR2 SVGIG (reference sequence). V lost 5 bases, J lost 5 bases, and 13 bases lay in between. This CDR3 has 13 amino acids. The CDR3 nucleotides are TGTGCCTGGGGGGGTGCGGTTGATCAGCCCCAGCATTTT. It translates to CAWGGAVDQPQHF. The whole variable domain, remainder taken from reference TRBV30 and TRBJ1-5, is SQTIHQWPATLVQPVGSPLSLECTVEGTSNPNLYWYRQAAGRGLQLLFYSVGIGQISSEVPQNLSASRPQDRQFILSSKKLLLSDSGFYLCAWGGAVDQPQHFGDGTRLSIL.

As concerns this clonotype: An end of the junction does not agree with germline; a read error may underlie this. CDR3 in DNA: TGCGCCAGCAGCGCCGGGACAGTGATCTTCGGGAGTGGCCACACCTTC. It translates to CASSAGTVIFGSGHTF. The chain has TRBV5-1 and TRBJ1-2, with TRBD1 matching over 7 bases. Germline CDR1 is SGHRS and CDR2 is YFSETQ. The CDR3 is made up of 16 amino acids.